Listed here are 22 T cell receptor beta chains from one sample, sequenced in a study of T cell responses to AZD1222 COVID-19 vaccine. TCRdb's copy holds only in-frame clones and misses some; the assay was immunoSEQ multiplex PCR. This repertoire shows about 120,000 clones, around 88% found once; its top ten account for over 7.5%. Sequenced here: peripheral blood, sampled on day 0 of AZD1222 vaccination. All receptors come from an adult in good health.

The rearrangement joins TRBV18 to TRBJ1-3; D remains unclear. V gave up 3 bases and J gave up 0 bases, with 9 bases separating them. The CDR3 contains 15 residues. Per the germline V gene, CDR1 is KGHSH and CDR2 is LQKENI. CDR3 region: CASSPPGYSGNTIYF. For the CDR3, the DNA is TGTGCCAGCTCACCCCCGGGATACTCTGGAAACACCATATATTTT.

The chain uses TRBV7-9 and TRBJ1-2; 8 bases align to TRBD1. The CDR3 sequence is 16 residues long. Germline V gives CDR1 SEHNR, CDR2 FQNEAQ (reference sequence). With V trimmed by 2 bases and J by 3 bases, 8 bases remained unmatched. The CDR3 spells CASSLTTGGFHYGYTF. The DNA of the CDR3 is TGTGCCAGCAGCTTAACAACAGGGGGGTTCCACTATGGCTACACCTTC.

The chain employs TRBV6-1 and TRBJ1-4, with D uncertain. The V end lost 4 bases, the J end lost 4 bases, and 19 bases lay between the germline ends. Looked up from germline, CDR1 is MNHNS and CDR2 is SASEGT. CDR3 size: 17 residues. For the CDR3, the DNA is TGTGCCAGCAGTGGTTTCGCAGGAGGCCGAGATAATGAAAAACTGTTTTTT. Protein product: CASSGFAGGRDNEKLFF.

The chain recombines TRBV7-2 with TRBJ2-2; 14 positions match TRBD2. The CDR3 length is 18 residues. J was trimmed by 6 bases and V by 4 bases; bases with no gene match: 10. Per the germline V gene, CDR1 is SGHTA and CDR2 is FQGNSA. CDR3 DNA: TGTGCCAGCAGCTCAACAAGACTAGCGGGGGGGCCTTCCGGGGAGCTGTTTTTT. This sequence encodes CASSSTRLAGGPSGELFF.

This clone appeared a single time. This chain links TRBV5-1 with TRBJ2-1; 8 positions match TRBD1. With V trimmed by 0 bases and J by 7 bases, 6 bases remained unmatched. CDR1 and CDR2 (germline): SGHRS, YFSETQ. This CDR3 is 15 amino acids long. CDR3 DNA sequence: TGCGCCAGCAGCTTGGGCAGGGGGCTTTTAAATGAGCAGTTCTTC. This sequence encodes CASSLGRGLLNEQFF.

The chain couples TRBV6-4 to TRBJ1-6; a weak D match, TRBD1 (5 bases). Deletions cut 0 bases from V and 1 base from J, with 16 bases between. Germline CDR1 and CDR2: MRHNA and SNTAGT. The length of the CDR3 is 19 residues. CDR3 in amino acids: CASSDSPRQNPSYNSPLHF. DNA for the CDR3: TGTGCCAGCAGTGACTCTCCCAGACAGAACCCTTCCTATAATTCACCCCTCCACTTT.

CDR3 in amino acids: CASSLYGGAGEQYF. The DNA of the CDR3 is TGTGCCAGCAGCTTGTATGGGGGCGCGGGGGAGCAGTACTTC. The rearrangement uses TRBV5-4 and TRBJ2-7; D possibly matches TRBD1 or TRBD2 (6 bases each). The CDR3 is 14 residues long. Germline CDR1 reads SGHNT; CDR2 reads YYREEE (reference sequence). The ends were cut back, 1 base at V and 7 bases at J, with 15 bases in the middle. The complete variable domain, with remaining parts taken from reference TRBV5-4 and TRBJ2-7, reads ETGVTQSPTHLIKTRGQQVTLRCSSQSGHNTVSWYQQALGQGPQFIFQYYREEENGRGNFPPRFSGLQFPNYSSELNVNALELDDSALYLCASSLYGGAGEQYFGPGTRLTVT.

V is TRBV18 and J is TRBJ1-1; TRBD1 aligns across 8 bases. After removal of 3 bases from V and 5 bases from J, the junction contained 5 bases not matched to a gene. Germline-derived CDR1 and CDR2 are KGHSH and LQKENI. There are 14 residues in the CDR3. The CDR3 DNA reads TGTGCCAGCTCACCGACAGGGGTGGGTACTGAAGCTTTCTTT. This codes for CASSPTGVGTEAFF.

This chain links TRBV6-6 with TRBJ1-3; D unresolved. This CDR3 comprises 16 residues. The V end was cut by 5 bases, the J end by 3 bases, with 17 bases between. CDR1 is MNHNY and CDR2 is SVGAGI in the germline V gene (reference sequence). The CDR3, as DNA: TGTGCCAGCAGTACCCCAACCTCATCGTATGGAAACACCATATATTTT. Residues: CASSTPTSSYGNTIYF.

This chain connects TRBV7-3 to TRBJ2-7, with D perhaps matching TRBD1 (6 bases). V was clipped by 2 bases and J by 7 bases, with 12 bases between them. CDR1 and CDR2 (germline): SGHTA, FQGTGA. The CDR3 has 13 residues. The CDR3 is CASSLGSGDEQYF. The CDR3 bases are TGTGCCAGCAGCTTAGGGTCAGGGGATGAGCAGTACTTC.

The CDR3 spells CATSRDRVNTEAFF. The CDR3 DNA reads as TGTGCCACCAGCAGAGACAGGGTGAACACTGAAGCTTTCTTT. The chain combines TRBV15 with TRBJ1-1; possible D gene TRBD1, 5 bases. CDR3 length: 14 amino acids. From germline, CDR1 is LNHNV and CDR2 YYDKDF (reference sequence). V lost 0 bases and J lost 0, with 5 bases in between.

The chain links TRBV4-1 to TRBJ1-4; 8 bases line up with TRBD1. CDR1 is MGHRA and CDR2 is YSYEKL in the germline V gene. The CDR3 has 14 residues. The ends lost 5 bases at V and 7 bases at J; junction bases unmatched: 6. The CDR3 protein is CASSLGQGREKLFF. Here the CDR3 DNA reads TGCGCCAGCAGCTTAGGACAGGGCCGTGAAAAACTGTTTTTT.

This clone was counted between two and nine times. Other DNA sequences in the same sample also yield this CDR3. The rearrangement links TRBV30 to TRBJ1-1; D unclear. CDR3 length: 11 residues. V was pared by 2 bases and J by 1 base, with 2 bases between. The germline V gene encodes CDR1 GTSNPN and CDR2 SVGIG (reference sequence). The CDR3 sequence: CAWSRNTEAFF. For the CDR3, the DNA is TGTGCCTGGAGTCGGAACACTGAAGCTTTCTTT.

The rearrangement links TRBV7-9 to TRBJ2-5; tentatively, D is TRBD2 (7 bases). The CDR3 length is 17 residues. V lost 5 bases and J lost 2, with 21 bases in between. Germline V gives CDR1 SEHNR, CDR2 FQNEAQ (reference sequence). CDR3 in amino acids: CASSTTRGRGRQETQYF. CDR3 sequence (DNA): TGTGCCAGCAGCACCACTCGGGGGCGGGGGAGGCAAGAGACCCAGTACTTC.

This rearrangement joins TRBV5-1 to TRBJ2-4, with 7 bases that match TRBD1. CDR3 length: 15 amino acids. Germline CDR1 is SGHRS and CDR2 is YFSETQ. Losses at the gene ends were 4 bases for V and 5 bases for J; bases not matched to a gene: 9. The CDR3, as DNA: TGCGCCAGCAGCCCTACAGGGACAGCAGAAAACATTCAGTACTTC. Its protein is CASSPTGTAENIQYF.

The chain recombines TRBV29-1 with TRBJ2-4, with 7 positions matching TRBD1. Germline V gene data show CDR1 as SQVTM and CDR2 as ANQGSEA. The CDR3 extends over 13 amino acids. With 8 bases clipped from V and 2 bases from J, the junction kept 6 bases outside the gene matches. The CDR3 here is CSTTGISKNIQYF. DNA of the CDR3: TGCAGCACGACAGGGATATCCAAAAACATTCAGTACTTC.

In DNA form, the CDR3 reads TGTGCCAGTAGTTACTCTGGGGCCAACGTCCTGACTTTC. Protein product: CASSYSGANVLTF. The chain links TRBV19 to TRBJ2-6, with no clear D. The CDR3 spans 13 residues. V lost 5 bases to trimming and J lost 0 bases, with 2 bases between them. CDR1 and CDR2 (germline): LNHDA, SQIVND (reference sequence). The whole variable domain, remainder taken from reference TRBV19 and TRBJ2-6, is DGGITQSPKYLFRKEGQNVTLSCEQNLNHDAMYWYRQDPGQGLRLIYYSQIVNDFQKGDIAEGYSVSREKKESFPLTVTSAQKNPTAFYLCASSYSGANVLTFGAGSRLTVL.

V is TRBV4-2 and J is TRBJ2-7; D may match TRBD1 or TRBD2 (6 bases each). The CDR3 length is 16 residues. Germline V gene sequence: CDR1 LGHNA, CDR2 YNFKEQ. V was trimmed by 3 bases and J by 2 bases, leaving 17 bases between them. The CDR3 DNA sequence: TGTGCCAGCAGCCATACCATGGAGGGGGATCCCTACGAGCAGTACTTC. Protein product: CASSHTMEGDPYEQYF.

DNA of the CDR3: TGTGCCAGCTCACCACCGAGGGGCGGAGATACGCAGTATTTT. This codes for CASSPPRGGDTQYF. This chain uses TRBV18 with TRBJ2-3; D could derive from TRBD1 or TRBD2 (5 bases each). V gave up 0 bases and J gave up 5 bases, with 9 bases separating them. The CDR3 is made up of 14 amino acids. CDR1 and CDR2 from the germline V gene are KGHSH and LQKENI.

This chain connects TRBV18 to TRBJ2-3, with TRBD2 matching over 14 bases. Unmatched junction bases numbered 1, after V lost 3 bases and J lost 5 bases. There are 15 residues in the CDR3. Germline loops: CDR1 KGHSH, CDR2 LQKENI. As DNA, the CDR3 is TGTGCCAGCTCACCGACTAGCGGGAGGGTAGATACGCAGTATTTT. Translated, it gives CASSPTSGRVDTQYF.

The chain carries TRBV27 and TRBJ2-3; 16 bases map to TRBD2. CDR1 and CDR2 (germline): MNHEY, SMNVEV (reference sequence). CDR3 length equals 18 residues. V shed 5 bases and J 4 bases; nucleotides not matched to a gene: 9. CDR3 sequence: CASSVALGTSGGADTQYF. The CDR3 region has the DNA TGTGCCAGCAGTGTTGCCCTCGGGACTAGCGGGGGGGCAGATACGCAGTATTTT.

V and J are TRBV5-1 and TRBJ1-2; tentative D call: TRBD1 (5 bases). The CDR3 is 14 amino acids. V gave up 4 bases and J gave up 4 bases, with 14 bases separating them. Germline assignment: CDR1 SGHRS and CDR2 YFSETQ. The CDR3 is CASSPDTGGYGYTF. The CDR3 bases are TGCGCCAGCAGCCCGGACACTGGGGGCTATGGCTACACCTTC.